This T cell receptor beta chain was sequenced in a study of blood T cell repertoires in COVID-19. Study information: Specimens from acute and convalescent COVID-19 originated in the United States, Italy and Spain. PBMCs, B-cell-depleted T cells, or T cells provided the cDNA or gDNA that made up the material.

Sequenced by immunoSEQ multiplex PCR; TCRdb stores in-frame clones only, minus some. The sample lists about 350,000 clones; over 80% were seen once. Germline CDR1 and CDR2: LGHNA and YSLEER. This CDR3 is 15 amino acids long. Unmatched junction bases numbered 2, after V lost 0 bases and J lost 7 bases. This clone has a single count. The chain joins TRBV4-3 to TRBJ2-1, with 11 bases aligning to TRBD2. Sequenced material: peripheral blood. The origin of this receptor is a woman aged 50 to 60 with COVID-19, enrolled during active disease. CDR3 DNA sequence: TGCGCCAGCAGCCAAGAGGGGACTAGCGGTAATGAGCAGTTCTTC. Residues: CASSQEGTSGNEQFF.